The clone carrying this TCR beta chain appeared many times. This sample is drawn from a study of regulatory T cells in long-lasting Graves disease. Across the study: The antithyroid drugs taken by newly diagnosed Graves' patients had been used for under 3 months.

Time point given: newly diagnosed GD, antithyroid drugs for less than 3 months. RNA from PBMCs was the source of the TCR library. Relying on iRepertoire HTBI primers and Arm-PCR of CDR3 regions, the team built TCR beta libraries. One entry per CDR3 protein results from TCRdb running MiXCR on the multiplex PCR reads. This table has 350,000 to 450,000 distinct CDR3 sequences, approximately 16% appearing once. Germline CDR1 is MDHEN and CDR2 is SYDVKM. V was cut by 5 bases and J by 2 bases, with 13 bases left in between. The CDR3 totals 15 residues. The sample was also reused in another study, on T cells in Graves' hyperthyroidism and ophthalmopathy. From that paper: With the HTBI primer set, the TCR CDR3 went through a first round of RT-PCR. Expanded thyroid clonotypes (above 0.001) were mostly also found in blood.

The chain employs TRBV28 and TRBJ2-4; weak D call: TRBD1 (6 bases). This receptor was identified in a woman aged 40-49 years with Graves disease. This material consisted of peripheral blood mononuclear cells (PBMCs), taken at new diagnosis, from a patient treated with antithyroid drugs. DNA of the CDR3: TGTGCCAGCAGTGTGCTCACAGGGTCCAAAAACATTCAGTACTTC. This codes for CASSVLTGSKNIQYF.